The present entry profiles one T cell receptor (beta chain) with its context. Per the authors' pipeline: Nucleated cell number was recorded as an estimate derived from reference gene primer amplification. Repertoires were generated with immunoSEQ multiplex PCR, while TCRdb's copy carries only in-frame clones and drops some. D and trimming were read from the DNA, whereas the V and J calls and clone size are those reported in that table. This table has roughly 250,000 clones, about 90% appearing once. The CDR3 is made up of 19 amino acids. V shed 1 base, J shed 0 bases, and the junction held 12 bases outside the gene matches. CDR1 and CDR2 (germline): SGHTA, FQGNSA. Patients from Seattle were sampled longitudinally, starting during active infection. These data are taken from a study of blood T cell repertoires in COVID-19. Study summary: The United States, Italy and Spain provided the acute and convalescent COVID-19 samples. Sample material is recorded as cDNA or gDNA derived from T cells, B-cell-depleted T cells, or PBMCs.

The gene calls are TRBV7-2 and TRBJ2-3, with TRBD2 identical over 8 bases. Input material: peripheral blood. This sequence was found in a person aged 18-30 years with COVID-19, enrolled during active disease. CDR3 bases: TGTGCCAGCAGCTTAGTTCTTAACCCTAGCGGGCCAAGCACAGATACGCAGTATTTT. Protein sequence: CASSLVLNPSGPSTDTQYF.